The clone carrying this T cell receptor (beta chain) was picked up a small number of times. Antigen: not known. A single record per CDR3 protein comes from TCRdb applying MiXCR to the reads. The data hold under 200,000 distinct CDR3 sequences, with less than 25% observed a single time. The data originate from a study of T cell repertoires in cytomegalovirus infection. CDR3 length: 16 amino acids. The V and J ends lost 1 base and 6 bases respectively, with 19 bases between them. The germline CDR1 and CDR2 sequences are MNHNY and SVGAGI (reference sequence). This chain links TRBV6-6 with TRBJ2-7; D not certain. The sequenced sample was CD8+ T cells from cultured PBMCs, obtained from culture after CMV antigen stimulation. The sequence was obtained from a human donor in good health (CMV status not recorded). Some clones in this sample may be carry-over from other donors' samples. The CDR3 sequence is CASSYLNVLGSGEQYF. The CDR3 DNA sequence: TGTGCCAGCAGTTACTTAAACGTCTTAGGGTCCGGCGAGCAGTACTTC.